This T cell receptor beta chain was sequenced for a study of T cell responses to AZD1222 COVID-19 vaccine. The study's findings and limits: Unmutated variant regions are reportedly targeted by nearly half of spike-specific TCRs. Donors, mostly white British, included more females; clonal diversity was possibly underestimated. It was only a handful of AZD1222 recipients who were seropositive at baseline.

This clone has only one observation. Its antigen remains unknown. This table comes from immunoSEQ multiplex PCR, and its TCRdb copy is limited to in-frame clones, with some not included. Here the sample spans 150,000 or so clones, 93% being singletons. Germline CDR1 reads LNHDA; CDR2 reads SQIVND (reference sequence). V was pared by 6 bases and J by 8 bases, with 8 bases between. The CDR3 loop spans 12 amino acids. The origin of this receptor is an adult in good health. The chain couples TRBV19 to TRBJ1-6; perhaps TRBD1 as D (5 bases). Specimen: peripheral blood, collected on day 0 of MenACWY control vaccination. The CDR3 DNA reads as TGTGCCAGTAGAGTCAGGGATTCACCCCTCCACTTT. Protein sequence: CASRVRDSPLHF.